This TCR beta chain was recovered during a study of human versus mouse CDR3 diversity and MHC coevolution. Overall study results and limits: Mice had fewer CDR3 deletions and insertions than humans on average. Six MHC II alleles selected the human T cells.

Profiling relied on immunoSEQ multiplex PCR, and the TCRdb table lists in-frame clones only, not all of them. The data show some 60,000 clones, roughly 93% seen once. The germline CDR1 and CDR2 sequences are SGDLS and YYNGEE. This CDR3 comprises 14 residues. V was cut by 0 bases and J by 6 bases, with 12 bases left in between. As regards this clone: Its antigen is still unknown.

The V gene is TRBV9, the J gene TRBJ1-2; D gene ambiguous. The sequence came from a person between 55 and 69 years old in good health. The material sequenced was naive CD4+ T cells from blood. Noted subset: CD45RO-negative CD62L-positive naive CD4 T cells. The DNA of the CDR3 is TGTGCCAGCAGCGTAGGAGGACGGAGGGATGGCTACACCTTC. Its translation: CASSVGGRRDGYTF.